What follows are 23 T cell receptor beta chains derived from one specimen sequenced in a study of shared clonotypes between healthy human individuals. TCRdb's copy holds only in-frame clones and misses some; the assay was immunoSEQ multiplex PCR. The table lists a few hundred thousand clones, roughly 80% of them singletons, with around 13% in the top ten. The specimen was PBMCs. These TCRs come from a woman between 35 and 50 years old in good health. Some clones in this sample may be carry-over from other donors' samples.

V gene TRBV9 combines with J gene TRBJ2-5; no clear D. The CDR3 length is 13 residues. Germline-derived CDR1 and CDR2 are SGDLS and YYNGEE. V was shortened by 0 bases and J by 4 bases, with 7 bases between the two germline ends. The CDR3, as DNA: TGTGCCAGCAGCGTAGACATCAGAGAGACCCAGTACTTC. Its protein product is CASSVDIRETQYF.

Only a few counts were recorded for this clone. CDR3 nucleotide sequence: TGTGCCAGCAGTGAAGCCGTTTTATCTAGCTATGAGCAGTTCTTC. This gives the protein CASSEAVLSSYEQFF. This chain joins TRBV6-1 and TRBJ2-1; tentatively, D is TRBD2 (5 bases). V was clipped by 0 bases and J by 8 bases, with 14 bases between them. The germline gives CDR1 MNHNS, CDR2 SASEGT. This CDR3 has 15 amino acids.

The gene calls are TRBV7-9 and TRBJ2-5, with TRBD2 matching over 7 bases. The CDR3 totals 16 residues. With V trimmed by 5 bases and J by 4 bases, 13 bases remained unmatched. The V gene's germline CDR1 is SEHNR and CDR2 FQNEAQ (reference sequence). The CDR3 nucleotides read TGTGCCAGCAGCCCGCAACTAGCGCTAAGGGTAGAGACCCAGTACTTC. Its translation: CASSPQLALRVETQYF. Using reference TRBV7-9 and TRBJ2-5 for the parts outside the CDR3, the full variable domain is DTGVSQNPRHKITKRGQNVTFRCDPISEHNRLYWYRQTLGQGPEFLTYFQNEAQLEKSRLLSDRFSAERPKGSFSTLEIQRTEQGDSAMYLCASSPQLALRVETQYFGPGTRLLVL.

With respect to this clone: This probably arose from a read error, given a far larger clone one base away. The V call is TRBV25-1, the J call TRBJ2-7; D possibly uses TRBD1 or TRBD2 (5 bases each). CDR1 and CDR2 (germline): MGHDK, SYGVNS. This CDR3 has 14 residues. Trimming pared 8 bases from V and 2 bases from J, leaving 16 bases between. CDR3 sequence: CASASGLLPYEQYF. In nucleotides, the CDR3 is TGTGCCAGCGCCTCGGGGCTGCTCCCCTACGAGCAGTACTTC.

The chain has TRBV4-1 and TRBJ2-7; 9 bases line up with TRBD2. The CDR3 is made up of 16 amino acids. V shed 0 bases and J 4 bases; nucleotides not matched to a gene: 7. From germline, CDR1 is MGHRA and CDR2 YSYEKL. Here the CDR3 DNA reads TGCGCCAGCAGCCAAGATAGGGCGGGAGGGGGGTACGAGCAGTACTTC. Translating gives CASSQDRAGGGYEQYF.

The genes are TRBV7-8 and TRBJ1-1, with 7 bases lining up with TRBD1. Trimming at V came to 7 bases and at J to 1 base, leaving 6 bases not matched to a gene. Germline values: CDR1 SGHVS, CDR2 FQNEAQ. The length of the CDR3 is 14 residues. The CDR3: CASTQDRTNTEAFF. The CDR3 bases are TGTGCCAGCACCCAGGACAGGACGAACACTGAAGCTTTCTTT.

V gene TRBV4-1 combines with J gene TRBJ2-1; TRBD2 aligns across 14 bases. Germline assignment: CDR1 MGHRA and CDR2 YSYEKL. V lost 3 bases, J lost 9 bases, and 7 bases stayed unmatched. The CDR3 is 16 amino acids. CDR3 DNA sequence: TGCGCCAGCAGCCAGGGACTAGCGGGAGTGAAAAGTGAGCAGTTCTTC. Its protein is CASSQGLAGVKSEQFF.

In DNA form, the CDR3 reads TGTGCCAGCAGTTTGGGGGGCAGGGTCCCCTACGAGCAGTACTTC. Encoded protein: CASSLGGRVPYEQYF. V usage is TRBV28 and J usage is TRBJ2-7, with D possibly called TRBD1 or TRBD2 (6 bases each). The CDR3 runs 15 residues. The germline V and J ends were trimmed by 3 bases and 2 bases, with 14 bases remaining between them. CDR1 is MDHEN, CDR2 SYDVKM, per germline.

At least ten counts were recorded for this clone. CDR3 nucleotide sequence: TGTGCCATCAGTGAGCGAGGGGGCGCTGAATACTTC. Translated, it gives CAISERGGAEYF. The V and J genes are TRBV10-3 and TRBJ2-7; 7 positions match TRBD1. Germline V gene data show CDR1 as ENHRY and CDR2 as SYGVKD. With 2 bases clipped from V and 13 bases from J, the junction kept 8 bases outside the gene matches. The CDR3 has 12 residues.

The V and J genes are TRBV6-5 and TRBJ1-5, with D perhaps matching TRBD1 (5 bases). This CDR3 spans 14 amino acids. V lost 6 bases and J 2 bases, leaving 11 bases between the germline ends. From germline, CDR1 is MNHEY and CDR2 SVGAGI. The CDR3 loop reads CASRGGGGNQPQHF. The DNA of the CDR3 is TGTGCCAGCAGGGGCGGGGGAGGCAATCAGCCCCAGCATTTT.

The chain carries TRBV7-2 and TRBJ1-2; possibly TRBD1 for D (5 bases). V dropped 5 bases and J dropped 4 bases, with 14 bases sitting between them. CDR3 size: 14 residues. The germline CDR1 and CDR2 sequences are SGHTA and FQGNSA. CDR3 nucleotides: TGTGCCAGCAGCGGGGGACGGACCCTCTATGGCTACACCTTC. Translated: CASSGGRTLYGYTF.

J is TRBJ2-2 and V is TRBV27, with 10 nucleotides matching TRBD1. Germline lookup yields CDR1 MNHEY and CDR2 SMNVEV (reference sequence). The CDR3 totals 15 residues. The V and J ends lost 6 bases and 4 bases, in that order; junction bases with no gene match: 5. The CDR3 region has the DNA TGTGCCAGCAGCACCGGGACAGGGGCCACCGGGGAGCTGTTTTTT. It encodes CASSTGTGATGELFF.

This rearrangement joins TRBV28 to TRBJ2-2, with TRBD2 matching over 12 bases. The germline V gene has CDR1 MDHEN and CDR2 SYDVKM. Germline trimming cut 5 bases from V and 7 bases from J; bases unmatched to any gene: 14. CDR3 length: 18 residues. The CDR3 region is CASSGSSGREWLIGELFF. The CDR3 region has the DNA TGTGCCAGCAGTGGATCTAGCGGGAGGGAGTGGTTGATCGGGGAGCTGTTTTTT. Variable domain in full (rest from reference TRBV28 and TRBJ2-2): DVKVTQSSRYLVKRTGEKVFLECVQDMDHENMFWYRQDPGLGLRLIYFSYDVKMKEKGDIPEGYSVSREKKERFSLILESASTNQTSMYLCASSGSSGREWLIGELFFGEGSRLTVL.

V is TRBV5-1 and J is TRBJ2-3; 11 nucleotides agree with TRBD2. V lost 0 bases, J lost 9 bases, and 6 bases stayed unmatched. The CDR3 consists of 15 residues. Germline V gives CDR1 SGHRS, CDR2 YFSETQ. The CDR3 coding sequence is TGCGCCAGCAGCTTGGCGTTAGCGGGAGGGCGGACGCAGTATTTT. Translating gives CASSLALAGGRTQYF.

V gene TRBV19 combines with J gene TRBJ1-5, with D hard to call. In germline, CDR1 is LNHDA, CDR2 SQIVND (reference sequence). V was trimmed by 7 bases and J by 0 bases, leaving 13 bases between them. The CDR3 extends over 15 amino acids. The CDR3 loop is CASTMAGYSNQPQHF. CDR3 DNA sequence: TGTGCCAGTACCATGGCGGGGTATAGCAATCAGCCCCAGCATTTT.

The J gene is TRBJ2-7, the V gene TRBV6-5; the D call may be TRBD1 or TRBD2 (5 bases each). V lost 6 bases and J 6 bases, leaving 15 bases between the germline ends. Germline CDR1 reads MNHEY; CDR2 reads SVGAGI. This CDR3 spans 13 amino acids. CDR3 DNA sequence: TGTGCCAGCAGGGGACGACTGGGCGGCGAGCAGTACTTC. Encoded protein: CASRGRLGGEQYF.

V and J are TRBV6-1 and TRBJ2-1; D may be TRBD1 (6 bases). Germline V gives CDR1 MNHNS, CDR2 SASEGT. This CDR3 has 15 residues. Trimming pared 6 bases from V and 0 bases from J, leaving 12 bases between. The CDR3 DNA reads TGTGCCAGCAGCCAGGACAGTAGCTCCTACAATGAGCAGTTCTTC. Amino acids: CASSQDSSSYNEQFF.

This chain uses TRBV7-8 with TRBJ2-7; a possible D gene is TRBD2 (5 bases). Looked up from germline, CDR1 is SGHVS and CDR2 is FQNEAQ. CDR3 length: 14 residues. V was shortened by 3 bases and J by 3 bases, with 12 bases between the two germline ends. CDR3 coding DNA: TGTGCCAGCAGCTTGGGGAGATCGGACTACGAGCAGTACTTC. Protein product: CASSLGRSDYEQYF. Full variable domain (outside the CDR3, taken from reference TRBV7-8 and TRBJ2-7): GAGVSQSPRYKVAKRGQDVALRCDPISGHVSLFWYQQALGQGPEFLTYFQNEAQLDKSGLPSDRFFAERPEGSVSTLKIQRTQQEDSAVYLCASSLGRSDYEQYFGPGTRLTVT.

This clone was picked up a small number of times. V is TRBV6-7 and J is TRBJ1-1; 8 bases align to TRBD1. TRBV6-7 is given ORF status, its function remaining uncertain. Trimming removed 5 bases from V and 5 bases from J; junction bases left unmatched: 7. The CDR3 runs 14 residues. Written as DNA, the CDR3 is TGTGCCAGCAGTGCGACAGGGGTGGGGACTGAAGCTTTCTTT. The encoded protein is CASSATGVGTEAFF.

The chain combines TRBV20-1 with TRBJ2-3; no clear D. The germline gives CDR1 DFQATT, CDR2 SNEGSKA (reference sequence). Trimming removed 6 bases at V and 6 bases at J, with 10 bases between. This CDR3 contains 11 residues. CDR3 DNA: TGCAGTGCCCCTTTATGGGATACGCAGTATTTT. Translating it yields CSAPLWDTQYF.

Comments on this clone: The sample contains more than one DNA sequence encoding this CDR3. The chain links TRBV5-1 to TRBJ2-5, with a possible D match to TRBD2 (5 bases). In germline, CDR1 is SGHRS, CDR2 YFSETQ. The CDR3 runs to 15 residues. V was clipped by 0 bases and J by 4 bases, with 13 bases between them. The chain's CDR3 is CASSLAGTSSETQYF. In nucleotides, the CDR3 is TGCGCCAGCAGCTTGGCCGGCACTAGTTCAGAGACCCAGTACTTC. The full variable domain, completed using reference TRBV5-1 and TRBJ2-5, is KAGVTQTPRYLIKTRGQQVTLSCSPISGHRSVSWYQQTPGQGLQFLFEYFSETQRNKGNFPGRFSGRQFSNSRSEMNVSTLELGDSALYLCASSLAGTSSETQYFGPGTRLLVL.

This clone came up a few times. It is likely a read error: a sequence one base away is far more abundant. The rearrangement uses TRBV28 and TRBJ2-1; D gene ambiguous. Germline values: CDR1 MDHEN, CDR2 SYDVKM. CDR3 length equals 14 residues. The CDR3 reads CASRSRSSYNEQLF. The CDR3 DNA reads TGTGCCAGCAGGTCGAGGAGCTCCTACAATGAGCAGCTCTTC.

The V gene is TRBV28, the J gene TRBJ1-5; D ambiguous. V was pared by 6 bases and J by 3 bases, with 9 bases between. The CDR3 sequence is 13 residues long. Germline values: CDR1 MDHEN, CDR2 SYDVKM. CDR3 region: CASRPGFNQPQHF. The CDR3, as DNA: TGTGCCAGCAGGCCGGGGTTCAATCAGCCCCAGCATTTT.